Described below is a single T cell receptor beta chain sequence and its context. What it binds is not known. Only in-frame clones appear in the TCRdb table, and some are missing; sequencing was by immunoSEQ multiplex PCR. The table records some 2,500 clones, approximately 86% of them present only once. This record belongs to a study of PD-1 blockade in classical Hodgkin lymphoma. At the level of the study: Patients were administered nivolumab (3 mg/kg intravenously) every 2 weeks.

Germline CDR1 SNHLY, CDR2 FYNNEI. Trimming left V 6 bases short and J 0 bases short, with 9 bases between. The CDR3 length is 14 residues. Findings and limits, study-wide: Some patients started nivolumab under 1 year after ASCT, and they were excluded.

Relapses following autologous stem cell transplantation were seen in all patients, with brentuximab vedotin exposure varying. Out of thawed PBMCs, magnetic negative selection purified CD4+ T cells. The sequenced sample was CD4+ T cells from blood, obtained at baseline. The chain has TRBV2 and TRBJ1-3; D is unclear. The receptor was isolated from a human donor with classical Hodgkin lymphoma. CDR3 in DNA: TGTGCCAGCAGCGTCGAGAGCTCTGGAAACACCATATATTTT. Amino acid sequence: CASSVESSGNTIYF.